The clone carrying this TCR beta chain was recorded a few times. The antigen is undetermined. This sample is part of a study of cytomegalovirus exposure and HLA in healthy donors. Study-wide results and limits: Among TCR beta chains, those listed as cytomegalovirus-associated numbered about 160.

The PCR had 60 Vbeta and 13 Jbeta primers. Profiling relied on immunoSEQ multiplex PCR, and the TCRdb table lists in-frame clones only, not all of them. Among 150,000 to 200,000 clones listed, approximately 80% were seen once. V lost 4 bases to trimming and J lost 5 bases, with 12 bases between them. The CDR3 runs 13 residues. The germline gives CDR1 KGHSH, CDR2 LQKENI. Material for sequencing was PBMCs. The clonotype comes from a woman aged 45-59 years in good health and CMV-seronegative. The rearrangement uses TRBV18 and TRBJ2-7, with D perhaps matching TRBD1 (5 bases). The CDR3 bases are TGTGCCAGCTCACTCACAGGTTGGGACGAGCAGTACTTC. The encoded protein is CASSLTGWDEQYF.